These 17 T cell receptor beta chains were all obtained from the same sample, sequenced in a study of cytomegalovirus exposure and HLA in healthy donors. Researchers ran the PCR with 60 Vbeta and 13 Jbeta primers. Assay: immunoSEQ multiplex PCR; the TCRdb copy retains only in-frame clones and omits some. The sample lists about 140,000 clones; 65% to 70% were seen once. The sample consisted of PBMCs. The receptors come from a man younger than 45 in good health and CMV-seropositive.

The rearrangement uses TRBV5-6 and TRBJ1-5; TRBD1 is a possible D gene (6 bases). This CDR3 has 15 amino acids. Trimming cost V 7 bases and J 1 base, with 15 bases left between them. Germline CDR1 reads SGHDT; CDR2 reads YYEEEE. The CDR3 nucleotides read TGTGCCAGCGGCACGCGGGGGGCAAGCAATCAGCCCCAGCATTTT. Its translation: CASGTRGASNQPQHF.

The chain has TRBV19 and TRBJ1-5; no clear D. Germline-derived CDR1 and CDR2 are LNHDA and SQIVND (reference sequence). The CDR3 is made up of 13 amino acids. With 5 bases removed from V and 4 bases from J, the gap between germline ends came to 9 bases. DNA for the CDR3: TGTGCCAGTAGTCTTAACTCGAATCAGCCCCAGCATTTT. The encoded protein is CASSLNSNQPQHF.

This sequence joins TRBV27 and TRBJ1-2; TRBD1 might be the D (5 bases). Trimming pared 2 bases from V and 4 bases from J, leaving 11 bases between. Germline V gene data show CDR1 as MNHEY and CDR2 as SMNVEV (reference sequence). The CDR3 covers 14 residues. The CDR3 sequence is CASSLVGGAYGYTF. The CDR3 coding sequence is TGTGCCAGCAGTTTAGTGGGGGGTGCCTATGGCTACACCTTC.

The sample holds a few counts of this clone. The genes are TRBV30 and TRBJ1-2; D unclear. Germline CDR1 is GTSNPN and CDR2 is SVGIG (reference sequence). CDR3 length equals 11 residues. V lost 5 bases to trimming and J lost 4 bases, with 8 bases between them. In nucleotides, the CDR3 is TGTGCCTGGGAGGAGAGCTATGGCTACACCTTC. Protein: CAWEESYGYTF.

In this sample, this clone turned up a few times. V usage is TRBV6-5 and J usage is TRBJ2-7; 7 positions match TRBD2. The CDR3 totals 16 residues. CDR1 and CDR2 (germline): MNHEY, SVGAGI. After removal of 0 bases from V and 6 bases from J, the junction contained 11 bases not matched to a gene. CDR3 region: CASSYSFTLGGSEQYF. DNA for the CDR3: TGTGCCAGCAGTTACTCGTTCACGCTAGGCGGGAGCGAGCAGTACTTC.

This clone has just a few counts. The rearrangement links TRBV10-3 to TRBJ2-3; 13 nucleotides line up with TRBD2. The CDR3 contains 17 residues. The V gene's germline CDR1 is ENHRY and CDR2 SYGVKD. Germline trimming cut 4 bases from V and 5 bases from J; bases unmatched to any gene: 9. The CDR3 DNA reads TGTGCCATCAGTGCGGGACTAGGACTAGCGGGAGAAGATACGCAGTATTTT. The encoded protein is CAISAGLGLAGEDTQYF.

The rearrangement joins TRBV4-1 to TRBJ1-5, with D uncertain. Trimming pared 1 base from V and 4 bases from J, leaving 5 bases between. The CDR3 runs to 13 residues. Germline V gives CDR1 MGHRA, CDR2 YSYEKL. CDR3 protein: CASSQGRNQPQHF. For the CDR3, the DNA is TGCGCCAGCAGCCAAGGCAGAAATCAGCCCCAGCATTTT.

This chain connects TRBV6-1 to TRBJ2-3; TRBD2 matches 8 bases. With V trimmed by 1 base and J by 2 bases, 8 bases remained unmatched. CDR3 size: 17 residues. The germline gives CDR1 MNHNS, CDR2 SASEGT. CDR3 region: CASSEGVWTSLTDTQYF. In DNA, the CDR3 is TGTGCCAGCAGTGAAGGGGTATGGACTAGCCTCACAGATACGCAGTATTTT.

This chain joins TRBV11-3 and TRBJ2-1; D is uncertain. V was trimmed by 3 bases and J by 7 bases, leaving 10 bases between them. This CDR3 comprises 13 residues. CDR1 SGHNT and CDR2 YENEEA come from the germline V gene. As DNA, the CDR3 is TGTGCCAGCAGCTTTGAGGAACTGAATGAGCAGTTCTTC. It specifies CASSFEELNEQFF.

CDR3 amino acids: CAWNQVSGNTIYF. CDR3 DNA: TGTGCCTGGAATCAGGTTTCTGGAAACACCATATATTTT. This rearrangement joins TRBV30 to TRBJ1-3; D not resolved. The ends were cut back, 4 bases at V and 1 base at J, with 8 bases in the middle. The CDR3 covers 13 residues. Germline V CDR1 and CDR2: GTSNPN, SVGIG (reference sequence).

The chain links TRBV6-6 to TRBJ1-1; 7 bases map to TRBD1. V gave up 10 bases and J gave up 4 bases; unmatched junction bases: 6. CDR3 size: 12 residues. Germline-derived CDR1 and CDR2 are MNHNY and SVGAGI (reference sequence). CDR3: CATAGQPTEAFF. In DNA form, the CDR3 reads TGTGCCACCGCGGGACAGCCCACTGAAGCTTTCTTT.

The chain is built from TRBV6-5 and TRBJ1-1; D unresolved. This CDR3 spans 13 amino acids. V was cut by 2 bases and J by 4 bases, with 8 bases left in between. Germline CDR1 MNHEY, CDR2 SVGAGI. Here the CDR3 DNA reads TGTGCCAGCAGTTACGAGGGAATCACTGAAGCTTTCTTT. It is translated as CASSYEGITEAFF.

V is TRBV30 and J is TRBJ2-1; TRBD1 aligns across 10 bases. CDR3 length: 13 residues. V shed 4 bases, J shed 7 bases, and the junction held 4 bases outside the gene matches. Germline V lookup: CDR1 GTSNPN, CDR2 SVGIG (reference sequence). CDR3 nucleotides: TGTGCCTGGAATATGGGACAGGGGAATGAGCAGTTCTTC. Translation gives CAWNMGQGNEQFF.

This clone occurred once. The CDR3 sequence: CASTPTGVVYEQYF. The DNA for the CDR3 is TGTGCCAGCACCCCGACAGGGGTCGTTTACGAGCAGTACTTC. The chain employs TRBV6-6 and TRBJ2-5; 8 bases line up with TRBD1. The better agreement between TRBJ2-7 and the DNA end casts doubt on the J call. The CDR3 totals 14 residues. The germline CDR1 and CDR2 sequences are MNHNY and SVGAGI (reference sequence).

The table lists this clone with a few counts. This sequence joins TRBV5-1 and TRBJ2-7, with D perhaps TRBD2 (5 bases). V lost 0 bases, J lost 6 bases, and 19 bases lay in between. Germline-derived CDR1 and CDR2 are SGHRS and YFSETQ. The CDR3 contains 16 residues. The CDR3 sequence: CASSLAGMRESFEQYF. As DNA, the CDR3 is TGCGCCAGCAGCTTGGCCGGAATGAGGGAGAGCTTCGAGCAGTACTTC. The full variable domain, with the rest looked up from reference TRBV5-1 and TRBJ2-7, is KAGVTQTPRYLIKTRGQQVTLSCSPISGHRSVSWYQQTPGQGLQFLFEYFSETQRNKGNFPGRFSGRQFSNSRSEMNVSTLELGDSALYLCASSLAGMRESFEQYFGPGTRLTVT.

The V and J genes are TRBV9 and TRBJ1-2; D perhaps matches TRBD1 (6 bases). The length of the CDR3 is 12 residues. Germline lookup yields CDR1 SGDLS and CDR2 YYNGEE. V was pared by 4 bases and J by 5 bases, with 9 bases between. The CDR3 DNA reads TGTGCCAGCAGCCTGGACAGATATGGCTACACCTTC. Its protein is CASSLDRYGYTF.

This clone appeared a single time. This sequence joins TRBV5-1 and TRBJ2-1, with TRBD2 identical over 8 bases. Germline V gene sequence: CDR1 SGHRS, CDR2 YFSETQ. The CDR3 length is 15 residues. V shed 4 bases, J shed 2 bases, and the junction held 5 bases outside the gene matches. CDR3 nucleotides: TGCGCCAGCAGCCCGACTAGCGACACCTACAATGAGCAGTTCTTC. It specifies CASSPTSDTYNEQFF.